One and the same sample provided the 20 T cell receptor beta chains below, sequenced in a study of T cells in Graves' hyperthyroidism and ophthalmopathy. RNA transcripts were the template for amplifying TCR beta CDR3 regions. The HTBI primer set was used in a first-round RT-PCR of the TCR CDR3. MiXCR, applied by TCRdb to the multiplex PCR reads, yields one record per CDR3 protein. Here the sample spans over 500,000 distinct CDR3 sequences, around 15% being singletons. The sequencing input was blood. Receptors originate from a woman between 35 and 50 years old with Graves' hyperthyroidism.

This clonotype showed up many times. The rearrangement joins TRBV20-1 to TRBJ2-1; 11 positions agree with TRBD2. From germline, CDR1 is DFQATT and CDR2 SNEGSKA (reference sequence). The CDR3 is made up of 16 amino acids. V trimming: 6 bases; J trimming: 1 base; junction bases outside the gene matches: 8. The CDR3 sequence is CSAQRRLAGSYNEQFF. In DNA, the CDR3 is TGCAGTGCCCAGCGGAGACTAGCGGGGTCCTACAATGAGCAGTTCTTC.

This clonotype was observed many times. V gene TRBV6-5 combines with J gene TRBJ1-2; D is unresolved. There are 12 residues in the CDR3. CDR1 MNHEY and CDR2 SVGAGI come from the germline V gene. Trimming shortened V by 2 bases and J by 6 bases, and 7 bases separated the two germline ends. As DNA, the CDR3 is TGTGCCAGCAGTTACGACGGAAATGGCTACACCTTC. Translation: CASSYDGNGYTF.

This chain links TRBV2 with TRBJ2-1; TRBD2 matches 14 bases. CDR1 SNHLY and CDR2 FYNNEI come from the germline V gene. The CDR3 extends over 17 amino acids. The ends lost 6 bases at V and 3 bases at J; junction bases unmatched: 7. The CDR3 nucleotides read TGTGCCAGCAGATTCACGGGACTAGCGGGAGTCTACAATGAGCAGTTCTTC. Translation: CASRFTGLAGVYNEQFF.

This clonotype was seen at least ten times. The genes are TRBV12-3 or TRBV12-4 and TRBJ1-1, with TRBD1 matching 9 bases. Trimming took 6 bases from V and 1 from J; bases not matched to a gene: 6. The CDR3 contains 15 residues. CDR3 amino acids: CASRPAGQGNTEAFF. In nucleotides, the CDR3 is TGTGCCAGCAGACCAGCGGGACAGGGGAACACTGAAGCTTTCTTT.

V is TRBV11-3 and J is TRBJ2-3; TRBD2 matches 10 bases. Trimming cost V 1 base and J 4 bases; bases outside gene matches: 8. This CDR3 is built from 17 residues. CDR1 and CDR2 from the germline V gene are SGHNT and YENEEA. The CDR3 nucleotides are TGTGCCAGCAGCTTAGCTAGCGGGAGTTGGGGCGCAGATACGCAGTATTTT. Protein: CASSLASGSWGADTQYF.

A few counts support this clonotype. The chain recombines TRBV5-6 with TRBJ2-7, with D possibly being TRBD1 (5 bases). With 1 base removed from V and 7 bases from J, the gap between germline ends came to 15 bases. CDR1 and CDR2 (germline): SGHDT, YYEEEE. The CDR3 runs 14 residues. The CDR3 spells CASSLMTASREQYF. The CDR3 DNA reads as TGTGCCAGCAGCTTGATGACAGCTTCTAGGGAGCAGTACTTC.

This clonotype has more than one count but fewer than ten. The J gene is TRBJ1-6, the V gene TRBV6-1, with TRBD1 identical over 8 bases. V lost 7 bases and J lost 9; bases outside the gene matches: 5. This CDR3 has 13 amino acids. Germline V gives CDR1 MNHNS, CDR2 SASEGT. The CDR3 loop is CASIRTGLSPLHF. The DNA of the CDR3 is TGTGCCAGCATCCGGACAGGGCTTTCACCCCTCCACTTT.

This clonotype occurred many times. The V gene is TRBV18, the J gene TRBJ2-2; D remains unclear. In germline, CDR1 is KGHSH, CDR2 LQKENI. The CDR3 runs to 12 residues. The V gene lost 3 bases and the J gene lost 6 bases, with 5 bases spanning the gap. Here the CDR3 reads CASSPQAGELFF. The DNA for the CDR3 is TGTGCCAGCTCACCCCAAGCCGGGGAGCTGTTTTTT.

The sample holds many counts of this clonotype. The rearrangement uses TRBV15 and TRBJ2-7, with D perhaps TRBD1 or TRBD2 (5 bases each). The CDR3 contains 17 residues. Germline V gene data show CDR1 as LNHNV and CDR2 as YYDKDF (reference sequence). Deletions cut 1 base from V and 1 base from J, with 17 bases between. The CDR3 sequence: CATSRVRFGTVSYEQYF. The CDR3 DNA reads as TGTGCCACCAGCAGAGTCCGTTTCGGGACGGTTTCCTACGAGCAGTACTTC.

This clonotype has more than one count but fewer than ten. The rearrangement joins TRBV27 to TRBJ1-4; no clear D gene. Germline V gene lookup returns CDR1 MNHEY and CDR2 SMNVEV (reference sequence). V was clipped by 6 bases and J by 1 base, with 15 bases between them. CDR3 length: 16 residues. The CDR3 protein is CASSRTYSGTNEKLFF. The CDR3 DNA reads TGTGCCAGCAGCCGAACATACTCCGGAACTAATGAAAAACTGTTTTTT. Supplemented by reference TRBV27 and TRBJ1-4, the full variable domain reads EAQVTQNPRYLITVTGKKLTVTCSQNMNHEYMSWYRQDPGLGLRQIYYSMNVEVTDKGDVPEGYKVSRKEKRNFPLILESPSPNQTSLYFCASSRTYSGTNEKLFFGSGTQLSVL.

This clonotype was counted many times. The genes are TRBV28 and TRBJ1-1, with D perhaps TRBD1 (6 bases). This CDR3 comprises 13 residues. Germline CDR1 is MDHEN and CDR2 is SYDVKM. Trimming left V 10 bases short and J 5 bases short, with 17 bases between. The CDR3 region has the DNA TGTGCCATCTTAGGACAGCAGGATACTGAAGCTTTCTTT. Amino acids: CAILGQQDTEAFF.

This clonotype was recorded many times. This sequence joins TRBV28 and TRBJ2-1; 11 bases line up with TRBD2. The CDR3 is 19 amino acids. CDR1 is MDHEN and CDR2 is SYDVKM in the germline V gene. The junction had 15 bases not matched to a gene; V was cut back by 2 bases and J by 6 bases. Written as DNA, the CDR3 is TGTGCCAGCAGTTTAAGGGTTCGGGTAGCGGGAGGGCCGGGCAATGAGCAGTTCTTC. This sequence encodes CASSLRVRVAGGPGNEQFF.

CDR3 sequence (DNA): TGTGCCAGCAGTGAAGGGGCTAGCGGCCAAGAGACCCAGTACTTC. It translates to CASSEGASGQETQYF. The rearrangement joins TRBV2 to TRBJ2-5; 7 positions match TRBD2. This CDR3 is 15 amino acids long. Germline-derived CDR1 and CDR2 are SNHLY and FYNNEI. Trimming cost V 1 base and J 1 base; bases outside gene matches: 3.

The V call is TRBV28, the J call TRBJ1-5; a weak D match, TRBD1 (6 bases). The CDR3 is 14 residues long. Deletions cut 3 bases from V and 4 bases from J, with 10 bases between. Germline CDR1 MDHEN, CDR2 SYDVKM. CDR3 nucleotide sequence: TGTGCCAGCAGTTTTTGGGGGGCGAATCAGCCCCAGCATTTT. It is translated as CASSFWGANQPQHF.

This clonotype showed up just a few times. V and J are TRBV3-1 and TRBJ2-3; D uncertain. The CDR3 contains 14 residues. In germline, CDR1 is LGHDT, CDR2 YNNKEL (reference sequence). Between the trimmed V and J ends, which lost 3 bases and 6 bases, there was a span of 13 bases. CDR3 amino acids: CASSHPARADTQYF. CDR3 nucleotides: TGTGCCAGCAGCCACCCGGCCCGGGCCGATACGCAGTATTTT.

The chain recombines TRBV20-1 with TRBJ2-7, with 13 bases that match TRBD2. V shed 2 bases, J shed 3 bases, and the junction held 13 bases outside the gene matches. The CDR3 sequence is 18 residues long. CDR1 DFQATT and CDR2 SNEGSKA come from the germline V gene (reference sequence). The CDR3 loop reads CSARKTGLGLAGYYEQYF. CDR3 in DNA: TGCAGTGCTAGAAAGACAGGGTTGGGACTAGCGGGATACTACGAGCAGTACTTC.

The chain combines TRBV19 with TRBJ1-2, with TRBD1 matching over 8 bases. From germline, CDR1 is LNHDA and CDR2 SQIVND (reference sequence). V shed 1 base and J 6 bases; nucleotides not matched to a gene: 13. The CDR3 is 17 amino acids. In nucleotides, the CDR3 is TGTGCCAGTAGTATAGCGGCCACCGGGACAGGAAGGAATGGCTACACCTTC. It encodes CASSIAATGTGRNGYTF.

The genes are TRBV20-1 and TRBJ2-3, with TRBD2 matching 8 bases. There are 15 residues in the CDR3. Germline CDR1 DFQATT, CDR2 SNEGSKA (reference sequence). The V and J ends lost 5 bases and 0 bases, in that order; junction bases with no gene match: 7. The chain's CDR3 is CSAPGSGTSTDTQYF. CDR3 nucleotide sequence: TGCAGTGCTCCTGGTAGCGGGACTAGCACAGATACGCAGTATTTT.

This clonotype was counted ten times or more. This chain joins TRBV27 and TRBJ2-7, with a tentative D call TRBD1 (6 bases). V was trimmed by 3 bases and J by 3 bases, leaving 12 bases between them. The CDR3 sequence is 14 residues long. In germline, CDR1 is MNHEY, CDR2 SMNVEV (reference sequence). The CDR3 DNA follows: TGTGCCAGCAGTTTGACAGGAACCCACTACGAGCAGTACTTC. This translates into CASSLTGTHYEQYF.

There are many counts of this clonotype. The V gene is TRBV2, the J gene TRBJ2-5; D gene uncertain. Trimming took off 6 bases at V and 0 bases at J, with 8 bases between the two ends. Germline V gene sequence: CDR1 SNHLY, CDR2 FYNNEI. The CDR3 covers 13 residues. Written as DNA, the CDR3 is TGTGCCAGCAGCCACAGTGACCAAGAGACCCAGTACTTC. It translates to CASSHSDQETQYF.